A single sample gave rise to the 26 T cell receptor beta chains below, sequenced in a study of blood T cell repertoires in COVID-19. Clones were read by immunoSEQ multiplex PCR, and TCRdb kept only the in-frame ones, dropping some. The table shows about 180,000 clones, with around 83% occurring only once. The source material was peripheral blood. These receptors were obtained from a woman aged 70 to 79 with COVID-19, enrolled during active disease.

This clone was observed a handful of times. CDR3 loop: CASSQPTSRPDEQFF. In DNA form, the CDR3 reads TGCGCCAGCAGCCAACCGACTAGCCGCCCGGATGAGCAGTTCTTC. V is TRBV4-1 and J is TRBJ2-1, with 7 bases aligning to TRBD2. V lost 2 bases to trimming and J lost 8 bases; unmatched junction nucleotides: 9. Germline values: CDR1 MGHRA, CDR2 YSYEKL. This CDR3 has 15 amino acids.

This chain connects TRBV4-3 to TRBJ1-4; maybe TRBD1 (5 bases). There are 17 residues in the CDR3. CDR1 is LGHNA, CDR2 YSLEER, per germline. Trimming took 1 base from V and 7 from J, leaving 19 bases between them. CDR3 nucleotides: TGCGCCAGCAGCCAAGGAACAGGAGGGTCTGTTAGTGAAAAACTGTTTTTT. This sequence encodes CASSQGTGGSVSEKLFF.

In this sample, this clone turned up a few times. The genes are TRBV29-1 and TRBJ1-2; 8 nucleotides agree with TRBD1. Per the germline V gene, CDR1 is SQVTM and CDR2 is ANQGSEA. The V and J ends lost 6 bases and 7 bases, in that order; junction bases with no gene match: 7. This CDR3 region has 12 residues. The CDR3 sequence: CSVVQGGGGYTF. The CDR3 region has the DNA TGCAGCGTCGTACAGGGGGGGGGTGGCTACACCTTC. The full variable domain, with the rest looked up from reference TRBV29-1 and TRBJ1-2, is SAVISQKPSRDICQRGTSLTIQCQVDSQVTMMFWYRQQPGQSLTLIATANQGSEATYESGFVIDKFPISRPNLTFSTLTVSNMSPEDSSIYLCSVVQGGGGYTFGSGTRLTVV.

The rearrangement links TRBV9 to TRBJ1-1; 8 positions agree with TRBD1. Germline CDR1 reads SGDLS; CDR2 reads YYNGEE. With V trimmed by 4 bases and J by 6 bases, 8 bases remained unmatched. The CDR3 covers 14 residues. This chain's CDR3 is CASSRTDRDSEAFF. CDR3 DNA sequence: TGTGCCAGCAGCCGAACGGACAGGGATTCTGAAGCTTTCTTT. Full variable domain (outside the CDR3, taken from reference TRBV9 and TRBJ1-1): DSGVTQTPKHLITATGQRVTLRCSPRSGDLSVYWYQQSLDQGLQFLIQYYNGEERAKGNILERFSAQQFPDLHSELNLSSLELGDSALYFCASSRTDRDSEAFFGQGTRLTVV.

The gene calls are TRBV12-5 and TRBJ2-5, with a weak D call TRBD2 (5 bases). This CDR3 has 14 amino acids. V shed 3 bases and J shed 6 bases, with 14 bases lying between them. Looked up from germline, CDR1 is LGHNT and CDR2 is FRNRAP. The CDR3 coding sequence is TGTGCTAGTGGTTTCAGCAACGGGGTACAGACCCAGTACTTC. Translated: CASGFSNGVQTQYF. The full variable domain, in which reference TRBV12-5 and TRBJ2-5 provide the parts outside the CDR3, is DARVTQTPRHKVTEMGQEVTMRCQPILGHNTVFWYRQTMMQGLELLAYFRNRAPLDDSGMPKDRFSAEMPDATLATLKIQPSEPRDSAVYFCASGFSNGVQTQYFGPGTRLLVL.

This chain links TRBV28 with TRBJ1-2; D might be TRBD1 (6 bases). V was shortened by 4 bases and J by 5 bases, with 20 bases between the two germline ends. Germline CDR1 MDHEN, CDR2 SYDVKM. The CDR3 runs to 16 residues. CDR3 loop: CASSSLRGGARYGYTF. The CDR3 DNA reads as TGTGCCAGCAGTTCCCTGCGGGGGGGCGCAAGGTATGGCTACACCTTC.

The gene calls are TRBV2 and TRBJ2-5; perhaps TRBD2 as D (5 bases). CDR1 SNHLY and CDR2 FYNNEI come from the germline V gene. This CDR3 has 13 residues. V was pared by 7 bases and J by 7 bases, with 16 bases between. The CDR3: CASTHGNEGTQYF. In nucleotides, the CDR3 is TGTGCCAGCACCCACGGCAATGAGGGGACCCAGTACTTC.

The rearrangement joins TRBV6-5 to TRBJ2-5; TRBD2 aligns across 8 bases. The CDR3 contains 14 residues. Germline assignment: CDR1 MNHEY and CDR2 SVGAGI. Unmatched junction bases numbered 5, after V lost 6 bases and J lost 2 bases. Here the CDR3 DNA reads TGTGCCAGCAGGCCCGGGAGGGCGCAAGAGACCCAGTACTTC. Translated, it gives CASRPGRAQETQYF.

This clone was observed a few times. This sequence joins TRBV10-1 and TRBJ2-2, with D possibly matching TRBD2 (6 bases). The CDR3 length is 15 residues. V lost 4 bases and J lost 2, with 11 bases in between. Germline V gene lookup returns CDR1 WNHNN and CDR2 SYGVQD (reference sequence). The CDR3 region is CASSGVAVNTGELFF. The DNA of the CDR3 is TGCGCCAGCAGTGGAGTAGCGGTCAACACCGGGGAGCTGTTTTTT.

The chain links TRBV21-1 to TRBJ1-1; the D call TRBD1 from the table was never checked on the DNA. TRBV21-1 is assigned pseudogene status. The CDR3 extends over 18 amino acids. CDR3: CASSKNRGLFAMNTEAFF. CDR3 sequence (DNA): TGTGCCAGCAGCAAGAACAGGGGCCTGTTTGCGATGAACACTGAAGCTTTCTTT.

This clone was found a few times. This chain links TRBV7-9 with TRBJ2-7, with 10 nucleotides matching TRBD2. Germline CDR1 reads SEHNR; CDR2 reads FQNEAQ (reference sequence). This CDR3 is 18 amino acids long. V lost 5 bases to trimming and J lost 3 bases; unmatched junction nucleotides: 16. The CDR3 sequence is CASSRGTGTSEAYYEQYF. DNA for the CDR3: TGTGCCAGCAGCCGGGGCACCGGGACTAGCGAAGCATACTACGAGCAGTACTTC.

The V and J genes are TRBV30 and TRBJ2-5, with unresolved D. With 4 bases removed from V and 5 bases from J, the gap between germline ends came to 11 bases. Germline V gene data show CDR1 as GTSNPN and CDR2 as SVGIG (reference sequence). The CDR3 loop spans 12 amino acids. CDR3 coding DNA: TGTGCCTGGACCCCATCGAGGGAGACCCAGTACTTC. The encoded protein is CAWTPSRETQYF.

The V gene is TRBV27, the J gene TRBJ2-3, with 13 bases fitting TRBD2. In germline, CDR1 is MNHEY, CDR2 SMNVEV (reference sequence). There are 17 residues in the CDR3. V lost 5 bases to trimming and J lost 2 bases; unmatched junction nucleotides: 7. The DNA of the CDR3 is TGTGCCAGCAGTCGGACTAGCGGGAGTAGGGACACAGATACGCAGTATTTT. Translating it yields CASSRTSGSRDTDTQYF.

The chain carries TRBV7-2 and TRBJ2-5, with no clear D. This CDR3 comprises 14 residues. V shed 5 bases and J shed 3 bases, with 13 bases lying between them. CDR1 and CDR2 (germline): SGHTA, FQGNSA. The CDR3 DNA reads as TGTGCCAGCAGCGACATATCCCTTAAAGAGACCCAGTACTTC. It codes for CASSDISLKETQYF.

This chain joins TRBV7-2 and TRBJ2-7; TRBD1 matches at 7 bases. With V trimmed by 5 bases and J by 4 bases, 8 bases remained unmatched. Germline values: CDR1 SGHTA, CDR2 FQGNSA. The CDR3 has 14 residues. Here the CDR3 reads CASSLGTASYEQYF. The CDR3 DNA is TGTGCCAGCAGCCTCGGGACAGCCTCGTACGAGCAGTACTTC.

The rearrangement links TRBV5-6 to TRBJ1-2; D may be TRBD1 (5 bases). There are 14 residues in the CDR3. V lost 4 bases to trimming and J lost 5 bases, with 15 bases between them. Germline CDR1 and CDR2: SGHDT and YYEEEE. CDR3 in DNA: TGTGCCAGCAGCCTCTTGACAGCCGAATATGGCTACACCTTC. Its translation: CASSLLTAEYGYTF.

This clone appeared once. CDR3 nucleotide sequence: TGTGCCAGCAGCTTTTCCCCGGGGGGCTCTCTAGCCGGGGCCAACGTCCTGACTTTC. Protein sequence: CASSFSPGGSLAGANVLTF. The rearrangement links TRBV7-8 to TRBJ2-6, with a possible D match to TRBD2 (7 bases). Trimming removed 3 bases at V and 4 bases at J, with 22 bases between. Germline values: CDR1 SGHVS, CDR2 FQNEAQ. The CDR3 loop spans 19 amino acids.

The rearrangement joins TRBV27 to TRBJ1-6; tentative D call: TRBD1 (6 bases). This CDR3 contains 20 residues. Germline V CDR1 and CDR2: MNHEY, SMNVEV (reference sequence). Trimming removed 4 bases from V and 0 bases from J, with 22 bases in between. The chain's CDR3 is CASSSMGGARRSSYNSPLHF. The CDR3, as DNA: TGTGCCAGCAGTTCGATGGGGGGGGCAAGGCGGAGCTCCTATAATTCACCCCTCCACTTT.

A few counts support this clone. The genes are TRBV6-2 or TRBV6-3 and TRBJ2-1, with D perhaps matching TRBD1 (5 bases). Between the trimmed V and J ends, which lost 6 bases and 0 bases, there was a span of 12 bases. The CDR3 totals 15 residues. The germline gives CDR1 MNHEY, CDR2 SVGEGT. The DNA of the CDR3 is TGTGCCAGCAGCTATCAGGGCAACTCCTACAATGAGCAGTTCTTC. Residues: CASSYQGNSYNEQFF.

This clone was seen once. V gene TRBV30 combines with J gene TRBJ2-1, with 11 bases identical to TRBD2. The trim removed 3 bases at V and 2 bases at J, leaving 3 bases unmatched. The CDR3 covers 15 residues. Looked up from germline, CDR1 is GTSNPN and CDR2 is SVGIG (reference sequence). The DNA of the CDR3 is TGTGCCTGGAGCCGACTAGCGGGAACCTACAATGAGCAGTTCTTC. It translates to CAWSRLAGTYNEQFF.

The chain recombines TRBV6-5 with TRBJ2-5; a weak D match, TRBD1 (6 bases). The CDR3 consists of 15 residues. The V and J ends lost 5 bases and 1 base respectively, with 14 bases between them. The V gene's germline CDR1 is MNHEY and CDR2 SVGAGI. The CDR3 sequence is CASSLRTAAQETQYF. CDR3 coding DNA: TGTGCCAGCAGTCTGCGGACAGCAGCCCAAGAGACCCAGTACTTC.

This sequence joins TRBV18 and TRBJ2-7, with D possibly being TRBD1 (6 bases). The CDR3 extends over 17 amino acids. Trimming pared 4 bases from V and 0 bases from J, leaving 19 bases between. Germline CDR1 is KGHSH and CDR2 is LQKENI. The CDR3 DNA is TGTGCCAGCTCACTCGATACACAGGGTGCGAGCTCCTACGAGCAGTACTTC. This codes for CASSLDTQGASSYEQYF. The variable domain in full, with the rest retrieved from reference TRBV18 and TRBJ2-7, is NAGVMQNPRHLVRRRGQEARLRCSPMKGHSHVYWYRQLPEEGLKFMVYLQKENIIDESGMPKERFSAEFPKEGPSILRIQQVVRGDSAAYFCASSLDTQGASSYEQYFGPGTRLTVT.

A note on this clone: Other nucleotide sequences in the sample specify the same CDR3. The genes are TRBV5-1 and TRBJ1-1; 8 bases map to TRBD1. With V trimmed by 4 bases and J by 0 bases, 5 bases remained unmatched. Germline CDR1 SGHRS, CDR2 YFSETQ. The CDR3 length is 15 residues. This chain's CDR3 is CASSPRTGLNTEAFF. In DNA, the CDR3 is TGCGCCAGCAGCCCAAGGACAGGGCTGAACACTGAAGCTTTCTTT.

The chain combines TRBV28 with TRBJ1-1; 11 bases fit TRBD1. The CDR3 is made up of 16 amino acids. The V gene's germline CDR1 is MDHEN and CDR2 SYDVKM. With 7 bases clipped from V and 4 bases from J, the junction kept 11 bases outside the gene matches. DNA for the CDR3: TGTGCCAGCAACAGGCTGGGACAGGGGGTAGGCACTGAAGCTTTCTTT. Amino acids: CASNRLGQGVGTEAFF.

The chain is built from TRBV6-6 and TRBJ2-5, with 11 bases matching TRBD2. The CDR3 totals 16 residues. Germline V CDR1 and CDR2: MNHNY, SVGAGI (reference sequence). The V segment lost 6 bases and the J segment 3 bases; nucleotides outside the gene matches: 9. The DNA for the CDR3 is TGTGCCAGCAGGAGCACTAGCGGGAGCAGTAAAGAGACCCAGTACTTC. Encoded protein: CASRSTSGSSKETQYF.

As to this clone: Other nucleotide sequences from this sample produce the same CDR3. The rearrangement joins TRBV6-2 or TRBV6-3 to TRBJ2-5, with TRBD2 identical over 7 bases. Germline values: CDR1 MNHEY, CDR2 SVGEGT. The CDR3 extends over 14 amino acids. After removal of 4 bases from V and 4 bases from J, the junction contained 6 bases not matched to a gene. Here the CDR3 DNA reads TGTGCCAGCAGTTTTGGGACGGGAGGAGAGACCCAGTACTTC. Translation: CASSFGTGGETQYF.